This TCR beta chain was recovered during a study of T cell responses to AZD1222 COVID-19 vaccine. Study-wide findings and caveats: Spike-specific TCR breadth and depth went up after people got two AZD1222 doses. It should be noted that donors were predominantly white British and more often female, and clonal diversity was possibly underestimated. Only five to seven AZD1222 recipients tested seropositive at baseline. Spike-spanning, vaccine-associated CD4 TCRs were dominant at 160-218 and 743-854.

Profiled with immunoSEQ multiplex PCR; TCRdb holds only in-frame clones, not every one. This repertoire shows roughly 95,000 clones, about 94% found once; its top ten account for approximately 3.1%. Of note for this clone: Its antigen remains unknown.

This TCR was recovered from an adult who received the AZD1222 COVID-19 vaccine. The sample was peripheral blood, taken 28 days after the second AZD1222 dose.

The CDR3, as DNA: TGTGCCAGCAGGGGGCAGAGCAATCAGCCCCAGCATTTT. Residues: CASRGQSNQPQHF. V usage is TRBV12-1 and J usage is TRBJ1-5; the D call TRBD1 from the table was never checked on the DNA. TRBV12-1 is described as a pseudogene. CDR3 length: 13 amino acids.